Sequencing of this T cell receptor beta chain was carried out in a study of blood T cells in healthy people across ages. This clonotype was counted only a few times. Its antigen is still unknown. The CDR3 runs to 14 residues. With V trimmed by 8 bases and J by 8 bases, 9 bases remained unmatched. Germline V gives CDR1 SNHLY, CDR2 FYNNEI. Study outcomes and limitations: Estimates of total diversity, which came from one million sequenced T cells, were considered to be underestimates.

A second PCR, run for about 7 to 11 cycles, used a sample-barcoded 5' primer plus a J-beta primer mix. Via MiXCR, TCRdb re-called the 5' RACE reads, giving one row per CDR3 protein. The table lists some 760,000 distinct CDR3 sequences, roughly 25% of them singletons. The same data also went into a second study, on T cells of mothers and their children.

The clonotype was recovered from a boy aged 5-17 years in good health. The genes are TRBV2 and TRBJ1-4; 9 nucleotides agree with TRBD1. Sample: blood. The CDR3 sequence is CASLNRGLGEKLFF. The DNA of the CDR3 is TGTGCCAGCCTAAACAGGGGGCTGGGAGAAAAACTGTTTTTT. Full variable domain (missing parts from reference TRBV2 and TRBJ1-4): EPEVTQTPSHQVTQMGQEVILRCVPISNHLYFYWYRQILGQKVEFLVSFYNNEISEKSEIFDDQFSVERPDGSNFTLKIRSTKLEDSAMYFCASLNRGLGEKLFFGSGTQLSVL.